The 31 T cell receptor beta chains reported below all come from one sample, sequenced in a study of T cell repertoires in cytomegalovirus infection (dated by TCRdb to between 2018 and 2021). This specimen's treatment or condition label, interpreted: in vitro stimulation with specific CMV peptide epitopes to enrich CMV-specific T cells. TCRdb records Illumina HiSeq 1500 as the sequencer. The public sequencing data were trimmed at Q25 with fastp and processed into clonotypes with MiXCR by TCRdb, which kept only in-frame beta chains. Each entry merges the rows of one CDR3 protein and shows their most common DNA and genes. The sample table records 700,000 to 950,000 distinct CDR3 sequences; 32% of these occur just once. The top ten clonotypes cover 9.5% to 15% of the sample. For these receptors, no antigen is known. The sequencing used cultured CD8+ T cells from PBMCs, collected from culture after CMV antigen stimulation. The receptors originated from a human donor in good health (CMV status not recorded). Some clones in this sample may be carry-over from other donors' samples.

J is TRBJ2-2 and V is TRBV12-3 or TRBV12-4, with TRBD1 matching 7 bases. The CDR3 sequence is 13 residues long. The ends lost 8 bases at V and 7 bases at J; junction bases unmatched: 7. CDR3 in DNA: TGTGCCAGCTCTGGGGACAGAGTCGGGGAGCTGTTTTTT. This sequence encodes CASSGDRVGELFF.

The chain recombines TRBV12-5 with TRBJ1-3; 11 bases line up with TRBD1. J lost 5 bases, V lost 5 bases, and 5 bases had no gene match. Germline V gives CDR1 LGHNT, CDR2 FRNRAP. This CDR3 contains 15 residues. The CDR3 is CASGLDRGPRNTIYF. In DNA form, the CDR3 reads TGTGCTAGTGGTCTGGACAGGGGGCCTCGAAACACCATATATTTT.

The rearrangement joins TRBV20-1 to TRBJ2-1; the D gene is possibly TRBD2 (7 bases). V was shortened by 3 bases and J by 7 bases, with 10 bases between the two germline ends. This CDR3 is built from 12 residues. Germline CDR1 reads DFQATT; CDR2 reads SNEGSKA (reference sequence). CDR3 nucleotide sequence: TGCAGTGCTAGGGGGGGGCGAAATGAGCAGTTCTTC. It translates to CSARGGRNEQFF.

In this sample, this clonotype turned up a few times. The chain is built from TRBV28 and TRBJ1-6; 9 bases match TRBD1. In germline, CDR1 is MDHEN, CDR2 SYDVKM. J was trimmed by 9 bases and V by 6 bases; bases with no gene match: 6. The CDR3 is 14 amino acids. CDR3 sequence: CASSPGTGFSPLHF. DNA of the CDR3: TGTGCCAGCAGCCCCGGGACAGGGTTTTCACCCCTCCACTTT.

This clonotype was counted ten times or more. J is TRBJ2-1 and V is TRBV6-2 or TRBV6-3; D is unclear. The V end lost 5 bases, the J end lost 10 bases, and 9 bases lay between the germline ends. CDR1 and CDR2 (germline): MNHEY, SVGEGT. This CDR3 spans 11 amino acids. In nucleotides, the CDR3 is TGTGCCAGCAGTCCGGTAGGGGAGCAGTTCTTC. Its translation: CASSPVGEQFF.

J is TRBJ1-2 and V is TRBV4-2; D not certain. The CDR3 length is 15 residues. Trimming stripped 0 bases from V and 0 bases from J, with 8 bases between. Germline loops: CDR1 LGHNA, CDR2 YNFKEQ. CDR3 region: CASSQEALTNYGYTF. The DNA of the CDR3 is TGTGCCAGCAGCCAAGAAGCGCTAACTAACTATGGCTACACCTTC.

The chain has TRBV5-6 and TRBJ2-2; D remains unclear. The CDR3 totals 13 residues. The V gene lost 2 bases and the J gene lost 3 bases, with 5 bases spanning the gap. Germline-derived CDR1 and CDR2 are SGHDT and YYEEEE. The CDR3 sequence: CASSFSDTGELFF. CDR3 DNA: TGTGCCAGCAGCTTCTCGGACACCGGGGAGCTGTTTTTT.

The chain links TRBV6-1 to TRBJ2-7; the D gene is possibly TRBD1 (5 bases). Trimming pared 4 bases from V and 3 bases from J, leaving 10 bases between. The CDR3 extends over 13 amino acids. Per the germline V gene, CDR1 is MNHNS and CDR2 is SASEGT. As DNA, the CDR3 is TGTGCCAGCAGTGGAGGACATGTCTACGAGCAGTACGTC. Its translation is CASSGGHVYEQYV.

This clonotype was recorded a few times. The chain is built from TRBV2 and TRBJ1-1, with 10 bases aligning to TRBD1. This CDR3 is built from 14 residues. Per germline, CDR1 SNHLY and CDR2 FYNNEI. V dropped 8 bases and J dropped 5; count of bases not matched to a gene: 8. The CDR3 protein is CASPLSGQGTEAFF. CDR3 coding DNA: TGTGCCAGCCCCCTGTCGGGACAGGGGACTGAAGCTTTCTTT.

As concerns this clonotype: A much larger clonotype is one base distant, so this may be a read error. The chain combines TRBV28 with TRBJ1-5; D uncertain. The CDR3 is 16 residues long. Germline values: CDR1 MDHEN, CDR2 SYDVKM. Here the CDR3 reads CASRTEGRHSNQPQLF. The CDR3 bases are TGTGCCAGCAGGACGGAGGGAAGACATAGCAATCAGCCCCAGCTTTTT. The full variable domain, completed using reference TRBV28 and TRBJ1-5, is DVKVTQSSRYLVKRTGEKVFLECVQDMDHENMFWYRQDPGLGLRLIYFSYDVKMKEKGDIPEGYSVSREKKERFSLILESASTNQTSMYLCASRTEGRHSNQPQLFGDGTRLSIL.

The CDR3 loop is CASSPVGGAPDTQYF. CDR3 DNA: TGTGCCAGCAGCCCGGTCGGGGGGGCCCCAGATACGCAGTATTTT. The chain is built from TRBV27 and TRBJ2-3, with 8 bases aligning to TRBD2. Losses at the gene ends were 6 bases for V and 4 bases for J; bases not matched to a gene: 9. Germline V gene data show CDR1 as MNHEY and CDR2 as SMNVEV (reference sequence). The CDR3 covers 15 residues.

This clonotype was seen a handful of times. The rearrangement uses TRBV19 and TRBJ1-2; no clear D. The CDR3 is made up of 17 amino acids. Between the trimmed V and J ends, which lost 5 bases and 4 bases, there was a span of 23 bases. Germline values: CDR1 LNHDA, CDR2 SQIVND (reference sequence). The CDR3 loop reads CASSPDTLRWDGYGYTF. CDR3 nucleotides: TGTGCCAGTAGTCCTGACACCCTCCGGTGGGATGGCTATGGCTACACCTTC. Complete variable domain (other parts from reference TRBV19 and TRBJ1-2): DGGITQSPKYLFRKEGQNVTLSCEQNLNHDAMYWYRQDPGQGLRLIYYSQIVNDFQKGDIAEGYSVSREKKESFPLTVTSAQKNPTAFYLCASSPDTLRWDGYGYTFGSGTRLTVV.

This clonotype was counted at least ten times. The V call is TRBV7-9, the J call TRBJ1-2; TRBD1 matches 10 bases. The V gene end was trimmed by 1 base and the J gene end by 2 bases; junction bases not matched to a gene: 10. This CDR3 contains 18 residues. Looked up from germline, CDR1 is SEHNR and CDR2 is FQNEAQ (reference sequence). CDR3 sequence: CASSLGAGDRGPNYGYTF. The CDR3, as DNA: TGTGCCAGCAGCTTAGGGGCGGGTGACAGGGGGCCGAACTATGGCTACACCTTC.

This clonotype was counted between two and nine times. The CDR3: CASGLTTGHPSNQPQHF. CDR3 sequence (DNA): TGTGCTAGTGGTTTGACAACAGGGCATCCGAGCAATCAGCCCCAGCATTTT. The gene calls are TRBV12-5 and TRBJ1-5; D is possibly TRBD1 (6 bases). The V end lost 2 bases, the J end lost 1 base, and 15 bases lay between the germline ends. Per the germline V gene, CDR1 is LGHNT and CDR2 is FRNRAP. This CDR3 has 17 amino acids.

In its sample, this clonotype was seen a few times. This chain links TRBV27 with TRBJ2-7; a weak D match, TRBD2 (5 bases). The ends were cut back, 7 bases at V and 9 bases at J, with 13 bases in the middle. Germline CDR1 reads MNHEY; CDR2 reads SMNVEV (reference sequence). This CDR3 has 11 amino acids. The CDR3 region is CASTLGSMQYF. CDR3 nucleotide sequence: TGTGCCAGCACCCTGGGGAGTATGCAGTACTTC.

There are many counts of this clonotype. The CDR3 loop reads CASSPPGLSYGYTF. DNA of the CDR3: TGTGCCAGCAGCCCTCCAGGGTTGAGCTATGGCTACACCTTC. The chain carries TRBV7-2 and TRBJ1-2; a possible D gene is TRBD1 (5 bases). Germline CDR1 SGHTA, CDR2 FQGNSA. Between the trimmed V and J ends, which lost 5 bases and 4 bases, there was a span of 14 bases. There are 14 residues in the CDR3.

The CDR3 reads CASSASGEETQYF. The CDR3 coding sequence is TGTGCCAGCAGCGCGAGCGGGGAAGAGACCCAGTACTTC. V usage is TRBV7-6 and J usage is TRBJ2-5; 7 nucleotides agree with TRBD2. With V trimmed by 5 bases and J by 3 bases, 3 bases remained unmatched. Germline values: CDR1 SGHVS, CDR2 FNYEAQ. The CDR3 runs 13 residues.

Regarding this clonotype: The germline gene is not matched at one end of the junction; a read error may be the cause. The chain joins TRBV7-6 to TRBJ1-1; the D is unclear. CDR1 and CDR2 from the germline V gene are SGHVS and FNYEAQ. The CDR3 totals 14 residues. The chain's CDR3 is CASSPTSVNSEAFF. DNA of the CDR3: TGTGCCAGCAGCCCGACCTCAGTGAACTCTGAAGCTTTCTTT.

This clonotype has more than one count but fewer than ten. The CDR3 region is CASSQPPGTSGGAQFF. CDR3 DNA: TGTGCCAGCAGCCAACCCCCCGGGACTAGCGGGGGGGCACAGTTCTTC. The chain is built from TRBV4-2 and TRBJ2-1; 16 nucleotides align to TRBD2. Germline V lookup: CDR1 LGHNA, CDR2 YNFKEQ. The CDR3 has 16 residues. The V gene end was trimmed by 2 bases and the J gene end by 13 bases; junction bases not matched to a gene: 8.

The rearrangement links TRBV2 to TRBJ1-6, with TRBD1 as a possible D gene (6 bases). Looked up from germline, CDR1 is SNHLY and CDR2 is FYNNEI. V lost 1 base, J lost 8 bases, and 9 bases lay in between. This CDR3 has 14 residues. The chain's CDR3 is CASSEGDTYSPLHF. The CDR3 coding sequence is TGTGCCAGCAGTGAAGGGGACACCTATTCACCCCTCCACTTT.

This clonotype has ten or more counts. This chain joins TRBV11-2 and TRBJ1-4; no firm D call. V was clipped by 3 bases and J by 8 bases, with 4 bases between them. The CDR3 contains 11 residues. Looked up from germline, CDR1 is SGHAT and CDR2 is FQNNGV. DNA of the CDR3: TGTGCCAGCAGCTTCGAGGAAAAACTGTTTTTT. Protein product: CASSFEEKLFF.

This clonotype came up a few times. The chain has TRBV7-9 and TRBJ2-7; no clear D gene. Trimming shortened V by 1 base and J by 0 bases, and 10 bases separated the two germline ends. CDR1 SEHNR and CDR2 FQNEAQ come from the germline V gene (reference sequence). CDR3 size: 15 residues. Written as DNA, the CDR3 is TGTGCCAGCAGCTTAGACCGGAAAAACTCCTACGAGCAGTACGTC. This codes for CASSLDRKNSYEQYV.

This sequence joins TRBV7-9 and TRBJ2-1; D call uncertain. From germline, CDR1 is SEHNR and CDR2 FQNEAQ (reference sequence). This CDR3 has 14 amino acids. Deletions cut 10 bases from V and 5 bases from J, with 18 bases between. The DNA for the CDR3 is TGTGCCACATTCAGTAGGGTGAAAAACAATGAGCAGTTCTTC. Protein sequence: CATFSRVKNNEQFF.

CDR3 loop: CASSIVTVEQFF. CDR3 bases: TGTGCCAGCAGCATAGTCACTGTTGAGCAGTTCTTC. The V gene is TRBV7-4, the J gene TRBJ2-1; D is uncertain. Trimming removed 5 bases at V and 9 bases at J, with 11 bases between. Germline CDR1 SGHVT, CDR2 SQSDAQ. CDR3 length equals 12 residues.

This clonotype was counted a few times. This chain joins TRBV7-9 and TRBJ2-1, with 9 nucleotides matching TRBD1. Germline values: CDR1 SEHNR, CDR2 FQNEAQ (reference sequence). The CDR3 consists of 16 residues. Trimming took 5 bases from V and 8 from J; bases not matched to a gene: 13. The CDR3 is CASSTNRGPIPDEQFF. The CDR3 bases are TGTGCCAGCAGCACGAACAGGGGGCCTATTCCGGATGAGCAGTTCTTC. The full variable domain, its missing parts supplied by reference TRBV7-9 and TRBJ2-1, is DTGVSQNPRHKITKRGQNVTFRCDPISEHNRLYWYRQTLGQGPEFLTYFQNEAQLEKSRLLSDRFSAERPKGSFSTLEIQRTEQGDSAMYLCASSTNRGPIPDEQFFGPGTRLTVL.

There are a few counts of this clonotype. As DNA, the CDR3 is TGTGCCACGGCAAGTGGGCCCGAGCAGTACTTC. Amino acid sequence: CATASGPEQYF. V is TRBV27 and J is TRBJ2-7, with D unresolved. V was cut by 10 bases and J by 6 bases, with 13 bases left in between. Germline V gene data show CDR1 as MNHEY and CDR2 as SMNVEV (reference sequence). CDR3 length: 11 residues.

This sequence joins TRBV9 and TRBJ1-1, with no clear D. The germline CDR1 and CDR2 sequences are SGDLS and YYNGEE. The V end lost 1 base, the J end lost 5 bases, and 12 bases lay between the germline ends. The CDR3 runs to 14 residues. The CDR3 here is CASSVQGSGTEAFF. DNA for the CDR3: TGTGCCAGCAGCGTACAAGGGAGCGGGACTGAAGCTTTCTTT.

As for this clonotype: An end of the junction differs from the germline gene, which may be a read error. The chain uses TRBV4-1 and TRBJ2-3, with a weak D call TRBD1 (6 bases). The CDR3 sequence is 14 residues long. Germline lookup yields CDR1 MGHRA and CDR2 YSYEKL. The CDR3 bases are TGCACCAGCAGCCATAGGGGGAGTGGAGATACGCAGTATTTT. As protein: CTSSHRGSGDTQYF.

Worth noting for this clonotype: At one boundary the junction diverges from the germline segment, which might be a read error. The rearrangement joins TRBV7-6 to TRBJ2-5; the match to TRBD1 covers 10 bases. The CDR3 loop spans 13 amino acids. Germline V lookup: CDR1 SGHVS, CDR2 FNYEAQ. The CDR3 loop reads CASSSSLRQGADF. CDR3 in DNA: TGTGCCAGCAGCTCAAGCCTTCGACAGGGGGCCGACTTC.

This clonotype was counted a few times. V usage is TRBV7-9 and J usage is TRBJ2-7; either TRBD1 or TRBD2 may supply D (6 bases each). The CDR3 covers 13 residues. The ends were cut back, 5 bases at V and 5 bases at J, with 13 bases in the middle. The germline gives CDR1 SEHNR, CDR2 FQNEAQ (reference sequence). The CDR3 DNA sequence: TGTGCCAGCAGCCTACTCGGGGGCGACGAGCAGTACTTC. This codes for CASSLLGGDEQYF.

DNA of the CDR3: TGTGCCAGCAGTGACCTGATATTCGCCGGGACAGGCCACACAGATACGCAGTATTTT. It translates to CASSDLIFAGTGHTDTQYF. V and J are TRBV6-6 and TRBJ2-3; 8 bases map to TRBD1. V shed 5 bases, J shed 2 bases, and the junction held 18 bases outside the gene matches. CDR3 length: 19 amino acids. Germline CDR1 reads MNHNY; CDR2 reads SVGAGI (reference sequence).